This T cell receptor beta chain is from a study of blood T cell repertoires in COVID-19. In the study overall: Specimens from acute and convalescent COVID-19 originated in the United States, Italy and Spain.

With 2 bases removed from V and 4 bases from J, the gap between germline ends came to 13 bases. Germline V gene sequence: CDR1 SGHDT, CDR2 YYEEEE. The CDR3 runs 14 residues. TCRdb's copy holds only in-frame clones and misses some; the assay was immunoSEQ multiplex PCR. The data contain about 380,000 clones, more than 75% of them seen just once; the ten biggest clones take up more than 1%. The chain links TRBV5-6 to TRBJ2-7, with D maybe TRBD1 (6 bases). Sequencing input: PBMCs or T cells enriched from blood (not recorded which). The receptor was derived from a woman under 30 who had recovered from COVID-19. In nucleotides, the CDR3 is TGTGCCAGCAGCTTTTCCGGGACATTGTACGAGCAGTACTTC. Its protein is CASSFSGTLYEQYF. Full variable domain (missing parts from reference TRBV5-6 and TRBJ2-7): DAGVTQSPTHLIKTRGQQVTLRCSPKSGHDTVSWYQQALGQGPQFIFQYYEEEERQRGNFPDRFSGHQFPNYSSELNVNALLLGDSALYLCASSFSGTLYEQYFGPGTRLTVT.